The rows below give T cell receptor beta chains drawn from one sample of a study of early T cells in non-severe SARS-CoV-2 infection. MiXCR, applied by TCRdb to the 5' RACE reads, yields one record per CDR3 protein. Counted here are approximately 65,000 distinct CDR3 sequences, roughly a tenth occurring once; the ten biggest clones make up 6.4%. Sequencing was performed on whole blood. The origin of the receptors is an adult who was a healthcare worker with PCR-confirmed SARS-CoV-2 infection or an uninfected control (not recorded which). Both conserved end residues are part of each CDR3. The D gene is left open where the match is weak. Not all rows give a size; the values are once, few, many and, for expanded clones, a class.

NA	TRBV9	TRBJ2-2	NA	TGTGCCAGCAGCTCCGCCCGACAGGTTTTAACCGGGGAGCTGTTTTTT	CASSSARQVLTGELFF
NA	TRBV11-2	TRBJ2-7	NA	TGTGCCAGCAGCTCCCAGGGGGGCCAGTACGAGCAGTACTTC	CASSSQGGQYEQYF
NA	TRBV7-8	TRBJ2-7	NA	TGTGCCAGCAGCTTAGTACTCGCAGGGCCCCTCTACGAGCAGTACTTC	CASSLVLAGPLYEQYF
TRBD1	TRBV11-2	TRBJ2-2	few	TGTGCCAGCACCTTACTCCGGGACAGGGTAACCACCGGGGAGCTGTTTTTT	CASTLLRDRVTTGELFF
NA	TRBV14	TRBJ2-5	many	TGTGCCAGCAGCCGTATAGGGGGAGAGACCCAGTACTTC	CASSRIGGETQYF
NA	TRBV24-1	TRBJ2-1	few	TGTGCCACCAGTGACGGGCCCTACAATGAGCAGTTCTTC	CATSDGPYNEQFF
NA	TRBV5-1	TRBJ2-6	NA	TGCGCCAGCAGCTTCACCGACCCGGGCGGACCTGGGGCCAACGTCCTGACTTTC	CASSFTDPGGPGANVLTF
NA	TRBV12-3/TRBV12-4	TRBJ2-3	few	TGTGCCAGCAGTTTTCCAGGGGCCCAGATGCAGTATTTT	CASSFPGAQMQYF
TRBD2	TRBV7-9	TRBJ2-3	few	TGTGCCAGCAGTAAGACTAGCGGTGGGACAGATACGCAGTATTTT	CASSKTSGGTDTQYF
NA	TRBV2	TRBJ2-2	NA	TGTGCCAGCTTACAGGACAGATCGAACACCGGGGAGCTGTTTTTT	CASLQDRSNTGELFF
TRBD1	TRBV7-6	TRBJ1-1	NA	TGTGCCAGCAGCTTAGGTGGGACAGGGGGCACTGAAGTTTTCTTT	CASSLGGTGGTEVFF
NA	TRBV12-3/TRBV12-4	TRBJ1-4	NA	TGTGCCAGCAGTCCGACCGGAAAGGAAAAACTGTTTTTT	CASSPTGKEKLFF
NA	TRBV12-3/TRBV12-4	TRBJ1-5	many	TGTGCCAGGCCCAGGGACGTAGGCAATCAGCCCCAGCATTTT	CARPRDVGNQPQHF
NA	TRBV12-3/TRBV12-4	TRBJ1-1	few	TGTGCCAGCAGCCAGACAACTGAAGCTTTCTTT	CASSQTTEAFF
TRBD1	TRBV28	TRBJ2-1	NA	TGTGCCAGCAGCGCCGGGACAGGGGCCTACAATGAGCAGTTCTTC	CASSAGTGAYNEQFF